This T cell receptor beta chain derives from a study of blood T cell repertoires in COVID-19. Relative to its sample, this clone is medium-sized. Profiled with immunoSEQ multiplex PCR; TCRdb holds only in-frame clones, not every one. This sample has more than 300,000 clones, with around 86% found just once. Input material: peripheral blood. This TCR was sampled from a woman aged 50 to 60 with COVID-19, enrolled during active disease.

The CDR3 loop is CASSPMPKETQYF. The DNA for the CDR3 is TGTGCCAGCAGCCCTATGCCGAAAGAGACCCAGTACTTC. The chain links TRBV5-6 to TRBJ2-5, with no clear D. Per germline, CDR1 SGHDT and CDR2 YYEEEE. Trimming left V 4 bases short and J 3 bases short, with 10 bases between. This CDR3 is built from 13 residues. The full variable domain, its missing parts supplied by reference TRBV5-6 and TRBJ2-5, is DAGVTQSPTHLIKTRGQQVTLRCSPKSGHDTVSWYQQALGQGPQFIFQYYEEEERQRGNFPDRFSGHQFPNYSSELNVNALLLGDSALYLCASSPMPKETQYFGPGTRLLVL.